This is a list of T cell receptor beta chains from one sample in a study of CD8 T cells in ankylosing spondylitis. Using its own MiXCR run on the 5' RACE reads, TCRdb lists one record per CDR3 protein. The repertoire holds more than 500,000 distinct CDR3 sequences, with approximately 5.3% as singletons. The specimen was blood, either unsorted or a sorted T cell fraction (not recorded which). The receptors derive from a male donor with ankylosing spondylitis. Both conserved end residues are part of each CDR3. The D gene is left open where the match is weak. A clone size is listed for some rows: how often the clone was seen (once, few, many), or a class if it is expanded.

j_call | v_call | clone_size | d_call | cdr3_aa | cdr3_nt
TRBJ2-3 | TRBV28 | many | TRBD2 | CASWASGGGTDTQYF | TGTGCCAGTTGGGCTAGCGGGGGGGGGACAGATACGCAGTATTTT
TRBJ1-2 | TRBV4-3 | many | TRBD1 | CASSQEGQGDYGYTF | TGCGCCAGCAGCCAAGAGGGGCAGGGGGACTATGGCTACACCTTC
TRBJ1-3 | TRBV7-8 | many | TRBD1 | CASSLAPTGVGNTIYF | TGTGCCAGCAGCTTGGCCCCGACAGGGGTTGGAAACACCATATATTTT
TRBJ1-5 | TRBV6-1 | many | . | CASSPSWGVGNQPQHF | TGTGCCAGCAGCCCCTCCTGGGGAGTCGGCAATCAGCCCCAGCATTTT
TRBJ1-2 | TRBV5-1 | many | . | CASSFTASANYGYTF | TGCGCCAGCAGCTTCACCGCATCAGCTAACTATGGCTACACCTTC
TRBJ2-3 | TRBV4-2 | few | . | CASSQVYGQLSTDTQYF | TGTGCCAGCAGCCAAGTTTATGGTCAGCTTAGCACAGATACGCAGTATTTT
TRBJ1-4 | TRBV4-2 | many | . | CASSQSDRSTNEKLFF | TGTGCCAGCAGCCAATCCGACAGGTCGACTAATGAAAAACTGTTTTTT
TRBJ1-5 | TRBV18 | few | . | CASSPRQENQPQHF | TGTGCCAGCTCACCACGACAGGAAAATCAGCCCCAGCATTTT
TRBJ2-5 | TRBV5-1 | few | . | CASTFGADQETQYF | TGCGCCAGCACCTTCGGGGCGGACCAAGAGACCCAGTACTTC
TRBJ2-7 | TRBV3-1 | few | . | CASSQERHGEQYF | TGTGCCAGCAGCCAAGAAAGGCACGGGGAGCAGTACTTC
TRBJ2-3 | TRBV7-2 | many | TRBD2 | CASSDARSGGTTDTQYF | TGTGCCAGCAGCGATGCAAGAAGCGGGGGAACCACAGATACGCAGTATTTT
TRBJ1-1 | TRBV20-1 | few | . | CSARDRPAVMNTEAFF | TGCAGTGCTAGAGACCGCCCTGCAGTTATGAACACTGAAGCTTTCTTT
TRBJ2-7 | TRBV7-9 | many | TRBD1 | CASSSSPGQGFSYEQYF | TGTGCCAGCAGCTCCAGTCCGGGACAGGGCTTTTCCTACGAGCAGTACTTC
TRBJ1-1 | TRBV4-3 | many | . | CASSQGRPRTEAFF | TGCGCCAGCAGCCAGGGACGGCCGAGAACTGAAGCTTTCTTT
TRBJ2-7 | TRBV10-3 | many | . | CAISPKVVDEQYF | TGTGCCATCAGCCCAAAGGTCGTGGACGAGCAGTACTTC
TRBJ1-2 | TRBV12-3/TRBV12-4 | many | . | CASSASDRASNYGYTF | TGTGCCAGCAGTGCCAGCGACAGAGCTTCTAACTATGGCTACACCTTC
TRBJ1-4 | TRBV10-3 | many | . | CAISESNEKLFF | TGTGCCATCAGTGAGTCTAATGAAAAACTGTTTTTT
TRBJ2-3 | TRBV7-2 | many | . | CASSLELGGTQYF | TGTGCCAGCAGCTTAGAACTAGGCGGTACGCAGTATTTT
TRBJ1-5 | TRBV29-1 | once | TRBD1 | CSVSDRDQPQHF | TGCAGCGTGTCGGACAGGGATCAGCCCCAGCATTTT
TRBJ1-2 | TRBV28 | many | . | CASSGIRTVDHLLGETF | TGTGCCAGCAGTGGGATTCGGACAGTCGACCACCTCTTGGGAGAAACCTTC
TRBJ2-5 | TRBV9 | many | . | CASSGPPQGVLTTQYF | TGTGCCAGCAGCGGGCCCCCCCAAGGGGTCCTAACGACCCAGTACTTC
TRBJ2-1 | TRBV4-1 | many | TRBD2 | CASSQAGLVQQFF | TGCGCCAGCAGCCAAGCTGGACTAGTTCAGCAGTTCTTC
TRBJ2-3 | TRBV7-9 | many | . | CASSPRGRLDTQYF | TGTGCCAGCAGCCCCCGGGGGAGGTTAGATACGCAGTATTTT
TRBJ1-1 | TRBV9 | many | TRBD1 | CASSRDSTMNTEAFF | TGTGCCAGCAGCCGGGACAGCACCATGAACACTGAAGCTTTCTTT
TRBJ1-1 | TRBV6-2/TRBV6-3 | many | . | CASSFQSSNENTEAFF | TGTGCCAGCAGTTTCCAGAGCTCGAATGAGAACACTGAAGCTTTCTTT
TRBJ1-1 | TRBV7-2 | few | . | CASSGQWGAGTEAFF | TGTGCCAGCAGCGGACAGTGGGGGGCCGGCACTGAAGCTTTCTTT
TRBJ1-5 | TRBV4-2 | many | . | CASSQDRAFNQPQHF | TGTGCCAGCAGCCAAGACAGGGCCTTCAATCAGCCCCAGCATTTT
TRBJ2-5 | TRBV28 | many | . | CASSLYPAETQYF | TGTGCCAGCAGTTTATACCCCGCAGAGACCCAGTACTTC
TRBJ2-7 | TRBV10-3 | many | . | CAISYGGSYEQYF | TGTGCCATCTCGTATGGCGGCTCCTACGAGCAGTACTTC
TRBJ2-1 | TRBV6-5 | many | . | CASSHGPRYEQFF | TGTGCCAGCAGTCACGGCCCCAGGTATGAGCAGTTCTTC
TRBJ2-7 | TRBV10-3 | many | TRBD2 | CAISSYSGRAGTEQYF | TGTGCCATCAGCTCCTATAGCGGGAGGGCCGGTACCGAGCAGTACTTC
TRBJ2-4 | TRBV4-2 | many | . | CASSQDFAKNIQYF | TGTGCCAGCAGCCAGGATTTTGCCAAAAACATTCAGTACTTC
TRBJ2-1 | TRBV6-5 | many | TRBD1 | CASSSQDRYNEQFF | TGTGCCAGCAGTTCTCAGGACAGGTACAATGAGCAGTTCTTC
TRBJ2-5 | TRBV29-1 | many | . | CSAPPGKETQYF | TGCAGCGCCCCCCCAGGGAAAGAGACCCAGTACTTC
TRBJ2-7 | TRBV6-2/TRBV6-3 | many | . | CASSGPTGSYEQYF | TGTGCCAGCAGCGGGCCAACAGGGTCCTACGAGCAGTACTTC
TRBJ1-1 | TRBV5-1 | many | . | CASSPEGWGLEAFF | TGCGCCAGCAGCCCAGAAGGTTGGGGTCTCGAAGCTTTCTTT
TRBJ2-7 | TRBV20-1 | many | . | CSASVRGKGEQYF | TGCAGTGCTAGTGTGAGAGGGAAGGGCGAGCAGTACTTC
TRBJ2-7 | TRBV29-1 | many | . | CSVATRVSYEQYF | TGCAGCGTTGCAACTAGAGTCTCCTACGAGCAGTACTTC
TRBJ1-5 | TRBV5-5 | many | . | CASSPGTFDQPQHF | TGTGCCAGCAGCCCGGGGACTTTTGATCAGCCCCAGCATTTT
TRBJ2-5 | TRBV4-2 | many | TRBD2 | CASSQEAGLAGQETQYF | TGTGCCAGCAGCCAAGAAGCAGGACTAGCTGGACAAGAGACCCAGTACTTC
TRBJ1-2 | TRBV27 | many | . | CASSLSMNRPYGYTF | TGTGCCAGCAGTTTATCCATGAATCGCCCCTATGGCTACACCTTC
TRBJ2-5 | TRBV5-1 | . | . | CASSPDSPGATQYF | TGCGCCAGCAGCCCGGACTCCCCCGGGGCGACCCAGTACTTC
TRBJ1-1 | TRBV5-1 | many | . | CASSPTLNTEAFF | TGCGCCAGCAGCCCTACCCTGAACACTGAAGCTTTCTTT
TRBJ1-1 | TRBV10-2 | many | . | CATKQGRVTEAFF | TGCGCCACGAAACAGGGAAGGGTCACTGAAGCTTTCTTT
TRBJ2-5 | TRBV7-9 | many | TRBD2 | CASSPGLAGDQETQYF | TGTGCCAGCAGCCCCGGACTAGCGGGTGACCAAGAGACCCAGTACTTC
TRBJ2-2 | TRBV13 | many | . | CASSLTGTTVYTGELFF | TGTGCCAGCAGCTTAACGGGAACGACCGTCTACACCGGGGAGCTGTTTTTT
TRBJ2-3 | TRBV7-9 | few | TRBD2 | CASSSRDGGYLDTQYF | TGTGCCAGCAGCTCCCGGGACGGGGGGTATTTGGATACGCAGTATTTT
TRBJ2-7 | TRBV6-1 | few | . | CASISTDRDEQYF | TGTGCCAGCATATCGACCGATCGAGACGAGCAGTACTTC